This TCR beta chain stems from a study of CD4 T cells in relation to SARS-CoV-2 and coronaviruses. The germline gives CDR1 MNHNS, CDR2 SASEGT. This CDR3 is 15 amino acids long. V was pared by 3 bases and J by 2 bases, with 7 bases of the junction left unmatched. Details on this clone: Its antigen is not known.

Study outcomes and limitations: Crossreactivity was assessed only for spike protein, not other viral proteins. Memory recall responses, not primary responses primed in culture, are what the assay detects. SARS-CoV-2-driven expansion was significantly weaker in crossreactive than monoreactive clones. In around two thirds of donors, memory CD4+ clonotypes crossrecognized SARS-CoV-2 and at least one common cold coronavirus spike.

Before the COVID-19 pandemic, during about 2010-2018, CD4+ T cells were taken from unexposed donors. The method was immunoSEQ multiplex PCR; TCRdb's version includes in-frame clones alone and lacks a portion of them. The sample carries more than 50,000 clones, 75% to 90% recorded once. This chain uses TRBV6-1 with TRBJ2-7, with 7 nucleotides matching TRBD2. Sequencing was performed on memory CD4+ T cells from PBMCs. The sequence was obtained from a human donor in good health. The CDR3 coding sequence is TGTGCCAGCAGTGACCGGGGACTACCAACCTACGAGCAGTACTTC. This translates into CASSDRGLPTYEQYF.